The following is a T cell receptor beta chain sequence with its context. What it binds is unknown. The data originate from a study of CD8+CD57+ T cells in acquired aplastic anemia. For the study at large: Sorted CD4+ plus CD8+ cells gave DNA averaging about 3.2 ug.

Genomic DNA served as template for TCR beta VDJ and CDR3 profiling. TCRdb passed the reads through MiXCR, listing each CDR3 protein once. The data show more than 250,000 distinct CDR3 sequences, approximately 57% seen once. Deletions cut 6 bases from V and 4 bases from J, with 23 bases between. CDR1 is SQVTM and CDR2 is ANQGSEA in the germline V gene. This CDR3 has 16 amino acids. Study outcomes and limitations: Any difference that existed in CD8+ Simpson's diversity between patients and controls was not significant. Sharing between patients and controls was observed for around 30 CD8+ CDR3 sequences.

The rearrangement links TRBV29-1 to TRBJ2-3, with D uncertain. The TCR was taken from a human donor with severe aplastic anemia or a healthy control (not recorded which). The sample was sorted CD4+, CD8+, or CD8+CD57+ T cells (not recorded which) from PBMCs. CDR3 coding DNA: TGCAGCGTACTTTTAGGGCAGGCTAGATTGGCAGATACGCAGTATTTT. Its protein product is CSVLLGQARLADTQYF.